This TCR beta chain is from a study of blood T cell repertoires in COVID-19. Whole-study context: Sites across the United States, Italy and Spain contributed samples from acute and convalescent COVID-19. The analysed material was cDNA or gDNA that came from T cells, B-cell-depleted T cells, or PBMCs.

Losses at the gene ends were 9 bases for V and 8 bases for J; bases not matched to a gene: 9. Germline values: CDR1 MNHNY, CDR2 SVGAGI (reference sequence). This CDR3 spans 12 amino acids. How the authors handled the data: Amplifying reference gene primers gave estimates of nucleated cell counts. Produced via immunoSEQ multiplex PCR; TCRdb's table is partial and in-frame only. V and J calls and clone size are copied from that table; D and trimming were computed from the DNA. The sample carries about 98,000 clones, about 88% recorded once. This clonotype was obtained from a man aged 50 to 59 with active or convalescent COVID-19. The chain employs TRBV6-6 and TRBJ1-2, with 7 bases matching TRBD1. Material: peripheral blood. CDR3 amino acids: CASSQGERGYTF. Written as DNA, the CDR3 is TGTGCCAGTTCCCAGGGGGAACGGGGCTACACCTTC.